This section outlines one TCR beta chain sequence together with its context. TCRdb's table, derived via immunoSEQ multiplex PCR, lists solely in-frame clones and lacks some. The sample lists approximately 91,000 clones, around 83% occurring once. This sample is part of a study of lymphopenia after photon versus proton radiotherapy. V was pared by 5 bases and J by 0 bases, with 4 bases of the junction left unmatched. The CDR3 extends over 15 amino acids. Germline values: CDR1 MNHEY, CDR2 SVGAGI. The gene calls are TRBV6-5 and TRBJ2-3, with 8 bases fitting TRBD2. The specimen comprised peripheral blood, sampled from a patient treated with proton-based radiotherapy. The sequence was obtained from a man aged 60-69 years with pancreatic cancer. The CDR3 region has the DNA TGTGCCAGCAGTCAACTAGCGGCTAGCACAGATACGCAGTATTTT. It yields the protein CASSQLAASTDTQYF.